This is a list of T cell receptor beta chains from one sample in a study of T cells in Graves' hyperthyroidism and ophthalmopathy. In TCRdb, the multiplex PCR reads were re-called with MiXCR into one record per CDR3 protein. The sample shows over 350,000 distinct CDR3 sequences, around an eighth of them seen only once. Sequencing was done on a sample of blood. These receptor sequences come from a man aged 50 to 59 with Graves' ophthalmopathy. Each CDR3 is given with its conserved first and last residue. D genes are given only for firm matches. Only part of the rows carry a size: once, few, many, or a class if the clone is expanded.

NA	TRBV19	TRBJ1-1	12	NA	CASSIGSCEAFF	TGTGCCAGTAGTATCGGGTCCTGTGAAGCTTTCTTT
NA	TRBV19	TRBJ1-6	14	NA	CVTDPTAGNSPLHF	TGTGTCACAGACCCCACGGCAGGGAATTCACCCCTCCACTTT
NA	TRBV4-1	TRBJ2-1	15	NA	CTSSQDVLGGNEQFF	TGCACCAGCAGCCAAGATGTTCTCGGAGGCAATGAGCAGTTCTTC
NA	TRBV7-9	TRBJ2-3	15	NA	CASRPGSGSTDTQYF	TGTGCCAGCAGACCAGGTAGCGGTAGCACAGATACGCAGTATTTT
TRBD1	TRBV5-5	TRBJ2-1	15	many	CASRPGQGAYNEQFF	TGTGCCAGCAGGCCGGGACAGGGGGCCTACAATGAGCAGTTCTTC
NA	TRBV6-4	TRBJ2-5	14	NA	CASSDPTRSETQYF	TGTGCCAGCAGTGACCCGACTAGGTCGGAGACCCAGTACTTC
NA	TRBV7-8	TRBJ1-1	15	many	CASSLAAVPGAEAFF	TGTGCCAGCAGCTTAGCCGCTGTTCCAGGCGCTGAAGCTTTCTTT
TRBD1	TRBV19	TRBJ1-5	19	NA	CASSDPGQGSMVGNQPQHF	TGTGCCAGTAGTGACCCGGGACAGGGGAGCATGGTCGGCAATCAGCCCCAGCATTTT
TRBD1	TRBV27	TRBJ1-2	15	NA	CASSHRDSASYGYTF	TGTGCCAGCAGTCACAGGGACAGTGCCTCCTATGGCTACACCTTC
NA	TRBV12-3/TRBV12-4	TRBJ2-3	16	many	CASSPSASRGADTQYF	TGTGCCAGCAGTCCCTCCGCTTCCCGCGGGGCAGATACGCAGTATTTT
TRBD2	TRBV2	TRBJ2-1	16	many	CASGSGGRGTYNEQFF	TGTGCCAGCGGGTCTGGCGGGAGGGGCACCTACAATGAGCAGTTCTTC
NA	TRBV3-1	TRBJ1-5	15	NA	CASSETGYSNQPQHF	TGTGCCAGCAGTGAAACCGGCTATAGCAATCAGCCCCAGCATTTT
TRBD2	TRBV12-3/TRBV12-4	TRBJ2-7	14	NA	CASSQGLAEDEQYF	TGTGCCAGCAGTCAAGGACTAGCGGAAGACGAGCAGTACTTC
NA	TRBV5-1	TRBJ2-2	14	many	CASSFMGIAGELFF	TGCGCCAGCAGCTTCATGGGTATAGCCGGGGAGCTGTTTTTT
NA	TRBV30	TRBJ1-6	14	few	CAWSVGQWNSPLHF	TGTGCCTGGAGTGTAGGACAGTGGAATTCACCCCTCCACTTT
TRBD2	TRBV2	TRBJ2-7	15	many	CASRLTSGVGREQYF	TGTGCCAGCAGGTTGACTAGCGGGGTGGGGAGGGAGCAGTACTTC
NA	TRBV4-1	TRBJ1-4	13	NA	CASSQELTARPFF	TGCGCCAGCAGCCAAGAGTTGACAGCTCGTCCGTTTTTT
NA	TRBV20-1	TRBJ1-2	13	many	CSAPDMGSYGYTF	TGCAGTGCGCCGGATATGGGATCTTATGGCTACACCTTC
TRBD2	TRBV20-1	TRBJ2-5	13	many	CSAQYSGRETQYF	TGCAGTGCTCAATATAGCGGGAGGGAGACCCAGTACTTC
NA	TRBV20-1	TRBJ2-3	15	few	CSAPPLREPTDTQYF	TGCAGTGCACCCCCTCTACGGGAACCCACAGATACGCAGTATTTT
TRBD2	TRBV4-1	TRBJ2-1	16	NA	CASSRVSGFSYNEQFF	TGCGCCAGCAGCCGCGTTAGCGGGTTTTCCTACAATGAGCAGTTCTTC
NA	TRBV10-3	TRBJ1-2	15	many	CAISDRVGGGYGYTF	TGTGCCATCAGTGATCGAGTAGGGGGTGGCTATGGCTACACCTTC
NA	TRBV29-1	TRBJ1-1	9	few	CSVGSGAFF	TGCAGCGTCGGCTCCGGAGCTTTCTTT
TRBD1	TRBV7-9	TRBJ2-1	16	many	CASSLGSTGGFNEQFF	TGTGCCAGCAGCCTGGGGAGTACAGGGGGCTTCAATGAGCAGTTCTTC
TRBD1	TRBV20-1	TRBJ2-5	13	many	CSARGTEKETQYF	TGCAGTGCGAGGGGGACAGAAAAAGAGACCCAGTACTTC
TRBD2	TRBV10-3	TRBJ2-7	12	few	CAIKGTSDEQYF	TGTGCCATCAAAGGGACTAGCGACGAGCAGTACTTC
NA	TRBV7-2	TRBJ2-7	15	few	CASNLGFSDSYEQYF	TGTGCCAGCAACTTAGGTTTTAGCGATTCCTACGAGCAGTACTTC